This T cell receptor (beta chain) emerged from a study of blood T cell repertoires in COVID-19. Trimming took 7 bases from V and 7 from J; bases not matched to a gene: 8. CDR1 is MNHEY, CDR2 SVGAGI, per germline. This CDR3 has 13 amino acids. The method was immunoSEQ multiplex PCR; TCRdb's version includes in-frame clones alone and lacks a portion of them. Seen here are 90,000 to 100,000 clones, over 75% observed once, and the top ten hold roughly 12%. Sequenced material: peripheral blood. This TCR derives from a human donor in a cohort sampled during active COVID-19. The V call is TRBV6-5, the J call TRBJ2-7; 9 bases fit TRBD1. The CDR3 reads CASTKQGAREQYF. The CDR3 nucleotides are TGTGCCAGCACCAAACAGGGGGCGCGAGAGCAGTACTTC.